The 21 T cell receptor beta chains given below trace back to one sample, sequenced in a study of shared clonotypes between healthy human individuals. Cells designated naive CD8 were CD45RO-negative and were positively selected for CCR7, with terminally differentiated effector memory CD45RA+ cells excluded. The data were produced by immunoSEQ multiplex PCR, yet TCRdb's version contains in-frame clones alone and is incomplete. The sample records about 600,000 clones, over 95% being singletons. The sample taken for sequencing was naive CD8+ T cells sorted from blood. The receptors come from a woman aged 25 to 39 in good health.

The chain combines TRBV28 with TRBJ1-2; D is uncertain. Germline lookup yields CDR1 MDHEN and CDR2 SYDVKM. The CDR3 runs 16 residues. V was trimmed by 5 bases and J by 5 bases, leaving 21 bases between them. The CDR3 reads CASSPTGQPASYGYTF. The CDR3, as DNA: TGTGCCAGCAGTCCCACCGGCCAGCCAGCCAGTTATGGCTACACCTTC.

The V call is TRBV13, the J call TRBJ2-1; TRBD2 agrees at 7 bases. V gave up 6 bases and J gave up 4 bases; unmatched junction bases: 9. The CDR3 is 15 residues long. Germline loops: CDR1 PRHDT, CDR2 FYEKMQ (reference sequence). The CDR3 region is CASSVAGSSYNEQFF. The DNA of the CDR3 is TGTGCCAGCAGTGTAGCGGGCAGTTCTTACAATGAGCAGTTCTTC.

This clone turned up a few times. The chain links TRBV2 to TRBJ2-7; D possibly corresponds to TRBD2 (6 bases). The CDR3 runs to 12 residues. CDR1 is SNHLY and CDR2 is FYNNEI in the germline V gene. V was shortened by 4 bases and J by 4 bases, with 8 bases between the two germline ends. The CDR3 region is CASSAEGYEQYF. CDR3 DNA sequence: TGTGCCAGCAGTGCGGAGGGGTACGAGCAGTACTTC.

The rearrangement links TRBV6-6 to TRBJ2-7; TRBD1 might be the D (6 bases). The V end was cut by 7 bases, the J end by 1 base, with 11 bases between. The CDR3 has 13 residues. Germline V lookup: CDR1 MNHNY, CDR2 SVGAGI (reference sequence). Here the CDR3 reads CASTTGRSYEQYF. For the CDR3, the DNA is TGTGCCAGCACGACAGGTCGTTCCTACGAGCAGTACTTC.

CDR3 protein: CSVEEVRIRSSGANVLTF. Here the CDR3 DNA reads TGCAGCGTTGAAGAAGTCAGGATAAGAAGCTCTGGGGCCAACGTCCTGACTTTC. This rearrangement joins TRBV29-1 to TRBJ2-6; D gene unclear. The germline CDR1 and CDR2 sequences are SQVTM and ANQGSEA. V shed 0 bases and J shed 0 bases, with 15 bases lying between them. There are 18 residues in the CDR3.

The rearrangement uses TRBV13 and TRBJ1-1, with D maybe TRBD1 (5 bases). V was clipped by 3 bases and J by 3 bases, with 14 bases between them. Germline V gene lookup returns CDR1 PRHDT and CDR2 FYEKMQ (reference sequence). CDR3 length: 15 residues. Here the CDR3 reads CASSFYGGGYTEAFF. In DNA, the CDR3 is TGTGCCAGCAGCTTTTACGGGGGTGGTTACACTGAAGCTTTCTTT.

This chain connects TRBV4-2 to TRBJ2-3, with 9 bases aligning to TRBD2. Unmatched junction bases numbered 7, after V lost 1 base and J lost 2 bases. Germline CDR1 LGHNA, CDR2 YNFKEQ. The CDR3 has 17 residues. CDR3 sequence reads: CASSQGETSGYTDTQYF. CDR3 in DNA: TGTGCCAGCAGCCAAGGAGAGACTAGCGGATACACAGATACGCAGTATTTT.

The chain joins TRBV27 to TRBJ1-4; tentatively, D is TRBD1 (5 bases). The V and J ends lost 4 bases and 7 bases respectively, with 16 bases between them. Per germline, CDR1 MNHEY and CDR2 SMNVEV (reference sequence). The CDR3 runs 15 residues. Here the CDR3 DNA reads TGTGCCAGCAGTTCGATTGCAAAGGGGTTTGAAAAACTGTTTTTT. This encodes CASSSIAKGFEKLFF.

This sequence joins TRBV27 and TRBJ2-7; D perhaps matches TRBD2 (6 bases). V was pared by 5 bases and J by 3 bases, with 14 bases between. The germline CDR1 and CDR2 sequences are MNHEY and SMNVEV (reference sequence). CDR3 length equals 14 residues. The chain's CDR3 is CASSTSGLFYEQYF. In DNA form, the CDR3 reads TGTGCCAGCAGTACCAGCGGGCTGTTCTACGAGCAGTACTTC.

The chain employs TRBV7-9 and TRBJ2-1; D gene uncertain. Trimming took 5 bases from V and 8 from J, leaving 19 bases between them. Germline loops: CDR1 SEHNR, CDR2 FQNEAQ (reference sequence). The CDR3 length is 15 residues. CDR3 bases: TGTGCCAGCAGCGCTGTCCCCAGCCTGACGGATGAGCAGTTCTTC. Translating it yields CASSAVPSLTDEQFF.

This rearrangement joins TRBV27 to TRBJ2-5; D not resolved. The tail of the sequence fits TRBJ2-7 better, so the J call may be wrong. The CDR3 has 15 amino acids. Germline V gives CDR1 MNHEY, CDR2 SMNVEV (reference sequence). This CDR3 is CASSQGSSPSYEQYF. In DNA, the CDR3 is TGTGCCAGCAGCCAAGGGTCCAGCCCTTCCTACGAGCAGTACTTC.

The chain joins TRBV4-2 to TRBJ2-2, with D unresolved. Germline values: CDR1 LGHNA, CDR2 YNFKEQ. The CDR3 runs to 13 residues. The ends were cut back, 4 bases at V and 1 base at J, with 4 bases in the middle. The CDR3 nucleotides read TGTGCCAGCAGCCCCCAGAACACCGGGGAGCTGTTTTTT. Protein sequence: CASSPQNTGELFF.

V gene TRBV6-5 combines with J gene TRBJ1-5; D is undetermined. Germline V CDR1 and CDR2: MNHEY, SVGAGI. Trimming removed 8 bases from V and 1 base from J, with 12 bases in between. This CDR3 has 14 residues. The CDR3 DNA reads TGTGCCAGCGGCCTGACGGACAGCAATCAGCCCCAGCATTTT. Its protein is CASGLTDSNQPQHF.

The chain joins TRBV15 to TRBJ2-1; TRBD2 matches at 13 bases. Germline V gives CDR1 LNHNV, CDR2 YYDKDF (reference sequence). The ends lost 3 bases at V and 8 bases at J; junction bases unmatched: 4. The CDR3 has 15 residues. The CDR3 reads CATSSRTSGSDEQFF. For the CDR3, the DNA is TGTGCCACCAGCAGCCGGACTAGCGGGAGTGATGAGCAGTTCTTC.

This chain joins TRBV29-1 and TRBJ2-2; no reliable D call. The V and J ends lost 3 bases and 1 base respectively, with 9 bases between them. There are 14 residues in the CDR3. The germline V gene has CDR1 SQVTM and CDR2 ANQGSEA. This CDR3 is CSVEWRRNTGELFF. CDR3 sequence (DNA): TGCAGCGTTGAGTGGCGGAGGAACACCGGGGAGCTGTTTTTT.

In the case of this clone: This specimen includes other DNA sequences encoding the same CDR3. The gene calls are TRBV30 and TRBJ2-6; a possible D gene is TRBD2 (6 bases). V lost 3 bases, J lost 1 base, and 7 bases lay in between. Germline-derived CDR1 and CDR2 are GTSNPN and SVGIG (reference sequence). This CDR3 contains 14 residues. The CDR3 nucleotides read TGTGCCTGGAGCGGGGGTTCTGGGGCCAACGTCCTGACTTTC. Translation: CAWSGGSGANVLTF.

This chain uses TRBV5-4 with TRBJ2-1; 10 bases align to TRBD2. This CDR3 comprises 14 residues. The V gene's germline CDR1 is SGHNT and CDR2 YYREEE (reference sequence). V was pared by 5 bases and J by 4 bases, with 3 bases of the junction left unmatched. The CDR3: CASSPSGGYNEQFF. The CDR3 region has the DNA TGTGCCAGCAGTCCTAGCGGGGGATACAATGAGCAGTTCTTC.

This chain joins TRBV28 and TRBJ1-1; D not certain. Trimming pared 6 bases from V and 7 bases from J, leaving 12 bases between. There are 12 residues in the CDR3. The V gene's germline CDR1 is MDHEN and CDR2 SYDVKM. CDR3 nucleotide sequence: TGTGCCAGCAGCCAAGAGGGCAGTGAAGCTTTCTTT. Its translation: CASSQEGSEAFF.

This clone was detected once. The CDR3 nucleotides read TGTGCCAGCAGCGTAGAAGTGAAGGGGCTCCAGGGAAACACCATATATTTT. Protein: CASSVEVKGLQGNTIYF. The J gene is TRBJ1-3, the V gene TRBV9; the D gene is possibly TRBD1 (5 bases). The germline V gene has CDR1 SGDLS and CDR2 YYNGEE. This CDR3 has 17 amino acids. V was trimmed by 0 bases and J by 4 bases, leaving 17 bases between them.

The rearrangement joins TRBV27 to TRBJ2-1; 8 positions agree with TRBD2. CDR1 is MNHEY, CDR2 SMNVEV, per germline (reference sequence). J lost 0 bases, V lost 3 bases, and 7 bases had no gene match. CDR3 length equals 17 residues. The CDR3 sequence is CASSFRTSPNSYNEQFF. Written as DNA, the CDR3 is TGTGCCAGCAGTTTCCGGACTAGCCCTAACTCCTACAATGAGCAGTTCTTC.

This clone was counted between two and nine times. The genes are TRBV7-9 and TRBJ2-1; no reliable D call. Per the germline V gene, CDR1 is SEHNR and CDR2 is FQNEAQ (reference sequence). Trimming took 5 bases from V and 7 from J, leaving 12 bases between them. This CDR3 comprises 13 residues. The CDR3 DNA sequence: TGTGCCAGCAGCGCCCATCATTTGAATGAGCAGTTCTTC. Its translation: CASSAHHLNEQFF.